The 26 T cell receptor beta chains presented below share a single source sample, sequenced in a study of OX40 agonist ivuxolimab in advanced cancers. Assay used: immunoSEQ multiplex PCR; TCRdb lists only in-frame clones, some missing. The sample holds roughly 66,000 clones; around 83% are singletons and the top ten take 2% to 2.5%. Sequenced here: CD4+ or CD8+ T cells sorted from blood, sampled in a trial of the OX40 agonist ivuxolimab. The receptors originated from an adult with an advanced solid tumor such as melanoma, head and neck, liver or kidney cancer.

CDR3 loop: CASSELGTSDNEQFF. CDR3 nucleotide sequence: TGTGCCAGCAGCGAACTAGGGACTAGCGACAATGAGCAGTTCTTC. The chain links TRBV2 to TRBJ2-1, with 10 bases matching TRBD2. With V trimmed by 6 bases and J by 5 bases, 7 bases remained unmatched. Germline assignment: CDR1 SNHLY and CDR2 FYNNEI. The CDR3 contains 15 residues.

This chain links TRBV21-1 with TRBJ1-5; the D call TRBD1 from the table was never checked on the DNA. TRBV21-1 is a recognized pseudogene. The CDR3 sequence is 15 residues long. CDR3 coding DNA: TGTGCCAGCAGCAAAAATGGTAGGGGGCGCGCACCCCAGCATTTT. Translated: CASSKNGRGRAPQHF.

The chain couples TRBV30 to TRBJ2-5; the D gene is possibly TRBD2 (6 bases). The J call may not be correct, given that the DNA end is closer to TRBJ2-7. Germline CDR1 reads GTSNPN; CDR2 reads SVGIG (reference sequence). The CDR3 runs 13 residues. DNA of the CDR3: TGTGCCTGCACCCCCCGCGGGACCTACGAGCAGTACTTC. Translation gives CACTPRGTYEQYF.

The chain couples TRBV11-2 to TRBJ2-1; 9 bases are a match to TRBD2. CDR1 is SGHAT and CDR2 is FQNNGV in the germline V gene. V lost 1 base, J lost 4 bases, and 14 bases stayed unmatched. The CDR3 is 19 amino acids. CDR3: CASSLARSPPTSGYNEQFF. The DNA for the CDR3 is TGTGCCAGCAGCTTAGCTAGATCGCCCCCGACTAGCGGTTACAATGAGCAGTTCTTC.

V usage is TRBV19 and J usage is TRBJ2-7, with 8 nucleotides matching TRBD2. The CDR3 length is 16 residues. Losses at the gene ends were 3 bases for V and 5 bases for J; bases not matched to a gene: 12. Germline-derived CDR1 and CDR2 are LNHDA and SQIVND (reference sequence). The CDR3 loop reads CASSIRSSGSSHEQYF. For the CDR3, the DNA is TGTGCCAGTAGTATTAGATCCAGCGGGAGTTCCCACGAGCAGTACTTC.

The chain couples TRBV27 to TRBJ1-1; D perhaps matches TRBD1 (6 bases). Between the trimmed V and J ends, which lost 11 bases and 0 bases, there was a span of 13 bases. The CDR3 length is 13 residues. The germline V gene has CDR1 MNHEY and CDR2 SMNVEV (reference sequence). DNA of the CDR3: TGTGCCTCATGGGACAATTTGAACACTGAAGCTTTCTTT. This sequence encodes CASWDNLNTEAFF.

V usage is TRBV7-2 and J usage is TRBJ2-2; 12 nucleotides agree with TRBD2. CDR1 and CDR2 (germline): SGHTA, FQGNSA. After removal of 4 bases from V and 4 bases from J, the junction contained 7 bases not matched to a gene. CDR3 size: 17 residues. This CDR3 reads CASSSLRTSGITGELFF. The CDR3 DNA reads TGTGCCAGCAGCTCCCTTCGGACTAGCGGGATCACCGGGGAGCTGTTTTTT.

The V and J genes are TRBV7-8 and TRBJ2-1, with a tentative D call TRBD1 (5 bases). The CDR3 length is 11 residues. Trimming took off 8 bases at V and 7 bases at J, with 9 bases between the two ends. Germline CDR1 and CDR2: SGHVS and FQNEAQ. The DNA for the CDR3 is TGTGCCAGCGGACAATTTAATGAGCAGTTCTTC. It specifies CASGQFNEQFF.

The J gene is TRBJ2-7, the V gene TRBV19; TRBD1 might be the D (6 bases). Germline loops: CDR1 LNHDA, CDR2 SQIVND (reference sequence). V lost 4 bases and J 4 bases, leaving 11 bases between the germline ends. This CDR3 is 13 amino acids long. The CDR3 here is CASSTTGHYEQYF. CDR3 nucleotides: TGTGCCAGTAGTACGACAGGTCATTACGAGCAGTACTTC.

The J gene is TRBJ2-1, the V gene TRBV6-1, with D possibly being TRBD1 (6 bases). Germline assignment: CDR1 MNHNS and CDR2 SASEGT. Deletions cut 4 bases from V and 2 bases from J, with 12 bases between. The CDR3 contains 15 residues. This chain's CDR3 is CASSGGQGTYNEQFF. The CDR3 DNA is TGTGCCAGCAGTGGGGGTCAGGGGACCTACAATGAGCAGTTCTTC.

The V gene is TRBV2, the J gene TRBJ2-7; D is ambiguous. CDR1 is SNHLY and CDR2 is FYNNEI in the germline V gene. With 5 bases removed from V and 1 base from J, the gap between germline ends came to 12 bases. This CDR3 is built from 14 residues. The CDR3 here is CASSLDSGSYEQYF. CDR3 in DNA: TGTGCCAGCAGTCTAGATAGTGGTTCCTACGAGCAGTACTTC.

The V call is TRBV19, the J call TRBJ1-4; 8 nucleotides match TRBD1. The CDR3 sequence is 16 residues long. The ends lost 1 base at V and 7 bases at J; junction bases unmatched: 8. The V gene's germline CDR1 is LNHDA and CDR2 SQIVND (reference sequence). The CDR3 nucleotides read TGTGCCAGTAGTATAGGACAGGGGACGGTTGGTGAAAAACTGTTTTTT. It specifies CASSIGQGTVGEKLFF.

In DNA form, the CDR3 reads TGTGCCAGCAGCTCGGGACTAGCGGGAGGGGACATAACCGGGGAGCTGTTTTTT. Translation gives CASSSGLAGGDITGELFF. The J gene is TRBJ2-2, the V gene TRBV11-2, with 16 positions matching TRBD2. Per germline, CDR1 SGHAT and CDR2 FQNNGV. The CDR3 spans 18 residues. V shed 4 bases and J 5 bases; nucleotides not matched to a gene: 7.

The rearrangement uses TRBV7-8 and TRBJ1-1; tentative D call: TRBD1 (6 bases). CDR3 length: 17 amino acids. V was shortened by 1 base and J by 1 base, with 16 bases between the two germline ends. Germline-derived CDR1 and CDR2 are SGHVS and FQNEAQ. CDR3 sequence (DNA): TGTGCCAGCAGCTTAGAGTTTCCACAGGGTGGGAACACTGAAGCTTTCTTT. It yields the protein CASSLEFPQGGNTEAFF.

This clone counts as medium-sized. The V gene is TRBV6-1, the J gene TRBJ2-7, with D unclear. This CDR3 is built from 14 residues. V lost 5 bases and J lost 3, with 14 bases in between. Germline CDR1 MNHNS, CDR2 SASEGT. The DNA for the CDR3 is TGTGCCAGCAGTTCCATAGGGAAAAACTACGAGCAGTACTTC. It codes for CASSSIGKNYEQYF.

The rearrangement joins TRBV4-1 to TRBJ2-7, with D unresolved. V was pared by 0 bases and J by 0 bases, with 12 bases between. In germline, CDR1 is MGHRA, CDR2 YSYEKL. The CDR3 is 16 amino acids. CDR3 coding DNA: TGCGCCAGCAGCCAAGATCCCAGCTTCAGCTCCTACGAGCAGTACTTC. It encodes CASSQDPSFSSYEQYF.

Only one count was recorded for this clone. The rearrangement joins TRBV6-1 to TRBJ1-2; D is possibly TRBD1 (5 bases). Trimming stripped 7 bases from V and 0 bases from J, with 12 bases between. The CDR3 covers 14 residues. Germline V gene sequence: CDR1 MNHNS, CDR2 SASEGT. CDR3 coding DNA: TGTGCCAGCATGCAGGGTTCGGCTAACTATGGCTACACCTTC. The encoded protein is CASMQGSANYGYTF.

The V call is TRBV10-3, the J call TRBJ1-3, with D hard to call. The CDR3 consists of 16 residues. Trimming removed 5 bases from V and 0 bases from J, with 14 bases in between. CDR1 is ENHRY and CDR2 is SYGVKD in the germline V gene. In nucleotides, the CDR3 is TGTGCCATCAGTCAACAGTATCCCAGCTCTGGAAACACCATATATTTT. Its protein is CAISQQYPSSGNTIYF.

This clone has more than one count but fewer than ten. The rearrangement uses TRBV5-1 and TRBJ1-1; D call uncertain. Germline V gives CDR1 SGHRS, CDR2 YFSETQ. With 5 bases removed from V and 3 bases from J, the gap between germline ends came to 8 bases. The CDR3 totals 12 residues. CDR3 protein: CASSFQDTEAFF. For the CDR3, the DNA is TGCGCCAGCAGTTTTCAGGACACTGAAGCTTTCTTT.

The V call is TRBV4-3, the J call TRBJ1-2; maybe TRBD1 (5 bases). Germline V gives CDR1 LGHNA, CDR2 YSLEER. The CDR3 has 16 residues. V shed 0 bases and J shed 1 base, with 12 bases lying between them. This CDR3 is CASSQDSGLSNYGYTF. The CDR3 DNA reads as TGCGCCAGCAGCCAAGACTCAGGGTTGAGTAACTATGGCTACACCTTC.

The chain combines TRBV10-1 with TRBJ2-1, with D possibly TRBD1 on 5 matching bases. Trimming took 8 bases from V and 4 from J, leaving 21 bases between them. This CDR3 spans 16 amino acids. Germline V lookup: CDR1 WNHNN, CDR2 SYGVQD (reference sequence). The CDR3 sequence: CASETARGLKYNEQFF. The CDR3 DNA reads TGCGCCAGCGAAACGGCTAGGGGTTTAAAGTACAATGAGCAGTTCTTC.

This chain links TRBV7-2 with TRBJ2-7; D might be TRBD2 (6 bases). CDR1 and CDR2 from the germline V gene are SGHTA and FQGNSA. The length of the CDR3 is 15 residues. Trimming cost V 5 bases and J 7 bases, with 21 bases left between them. CDR3 loop: CASSGRIYQSGEQYF. DNA for the CDR3: TGTGCCAGCAGCGGACGGATCTACCAGAGCGGGGAGCAGTACTTC.

The V call is TRBV2, the J call TRBJ2-3; perhaps TRBD2 as D (5 bases). CDR1 is SNHLY, CDR2 FYNNEI, per germline. CDR3 length equals 14 residues. V lost 6 bases, J lost 3 bases, and 13 bases lay in between. The DNA for the CDR3 is TGTGCCAGCAGCTTGGGAGATGGAACAGATACGCAGTATTTT. This gives the protein CASSLGDGTDTQYF.

The chain joins TRBV10-3 to TRBJ1-1, with TRBD1 matching 7 bases. Germline V gene data show CDR1 as ENHRY and CDR2 as SYGVKD. The CDR3 extends over 17 amino acids. The V gene end was trimmed by 2 bases and the J gene end by 0 bases; junction bases not matched to a gene: 9. This CDR3 is CAISERQGIFVNTEAFF. The CDR3 DNA reads as TGTGCCATCAGTGAGAGACAGGGAATATTCGTGAACACTGAAGCTTTCTTT.

DNA of the CDR3: TGTGCCAGCAGCCCCGCCTGGGAAGCGGGAGTACAAGAGACCCAGTACTTC. Encoded protein: CASSPAWEAGVQETQYF. The J gene is TRBJ2-5, the V gene TRBV11-3, with 8 bases lining up with TRBD2. Unmatched junction bases numbered 13, after V lost 5 bases and J lost 2 bases. The CDR3 totals 17 residues. Germline V gene sequence: CDR1 SGHNT, CDR2 YENEEA.

The V and J genes are TRBV2 and TRBJ1-1; TRBD1 aligns across 10 bases. V gave up 4 bases and J gave up 0 bases; unmatched junction bases: 5. This CDR3 region has 16 residues. The V gene's germline CDR1 is SNHLY and CDR2 FYNNEI. The CDR3 region is CASSVRQGALNTEAFF. In DNA, the CDR3 is TGTGCCAGCAGTGTAAGACAGGGGGCTTTGAACACTGAAGCTTTCTTT. Filled out from reference TRBV2 and TRBJ1-1, the complete variable domain reads EPEVTQTPSHQVTQMGQEVILRCVPISNHLYFYWYRQILGQKVEFLVSFYNNEISEKSEIFDDQFSVERPDGSNFTLKIRSTKLEDSAMYFCASSVRQGALNTEAFFGQGTRLTVV.